This entry concerns a single TCR beta chain. The data were taken from a study of blood T cell repertoires in COVID-19. Original analysis: Reference gene primers were amplified, and this amplification served to estimate nucleated cell counts. Only in-frame clones appear in the TCRdb table, and some are missing; sequencing was by immunoSEQ multiplex PCR. V and J calls and clone size follow that table, whereas D and trimming were derived from the DNA. Of under 200,000 clones in the sample, approximately 88% were seen once. Per germline, CDR1 MNHNY and CDR2 SVGAGI (reference sequence). The CDR3 is 14 residues long. Trimming left V 0 bases short and J 6 bases short, with 11 bases between.

The TCR was taken from an older woman with acute or convalescent COVID-19. Sequencing was performed on peripheral blood. The V and J genes are TRBV6-6 and TRBJ1-2; D uncertain. The CDR3 coding sequence is TGTGCCAGCAGTTACTCGACGTTTGCGGATGGCTACACCTTC. Translation gives CASSYSTFADGYTF.